Presented here are 29 T cell receptor beta chains from one specimen sequenced in a study of blood T cell repertoires in COVID-19. Assay: immunoSEQ multiplex PCR; the TCRdb copy retains only in-frame clones and omits some. Among 25,000 to 35,000 clones, under 90% were seen once, and the ten largest hold about a sixth. The sequenced sample consisted of peripheral blood. These receptors all stem from a man between 65 and 80 years old with active COVID-19.

This sequence joins TRBV19 and TRBJ2-2; tentative D call: TRBD1 (6 bases). The CDR3 loop spans 15 amino acids. Trimming pared 5 bases from V and 1 base from J, leaving 11 bases between. Germline V gene sequence: CDR1 LNHDA, CDR2 SQIVND (reference sequence). In nucleotides, the CDR3 is TGTGCCAGTAGTTTAGGGACACTGAACACCGGGGAGCTGTTTTTT. It yields the protein CASSLGTLNTGELFF.

The chain recombines TRBV6-5 with TRBJ1-5, with D possibly TRBD1 on 6 matching bases. V lost 7 bases to trimming and J lost 3 bases, with 16 bases between them. Germline CDR1 reads MNHEY; CDR2 reads SVGAGI. The CDR3 consists of 15 residues. The CDR3 spells CASTEVGGVNQPQHF. In DNA form, the CDR3 reads TGTGCCAGCACCGAAGTAGGGGGAGTCAATCAGCCCCAGCATTTT.

This chain joins TRBV19 and TRBJ1-5; the match to TRBD1 covers 9 bases. In germline, CDR1 is LNHDA, CDR2 SQIVND (reference sequence). The CDR3 has 15 amino acids. J lost 6 bases, V lost 3 bases, and 6 bases had no gene match. Here the CDR3 DNA reads TGTGCCAGTAGTATCATAGGACAGGGGTTTCAGCCCCAGCATTTT. This sequence encodes CASSIIGQGFQPQHF.

V is TRBV4-1 and J is TRBJ1-3; D call uncertain. The V and J ends lost 0 bases and 2 bases respectively, with 8 bases between them. The CDR3 totals 15 residues. Germline assignment: CDR1 MGHRA and CDR2 YSYEKL. The DNA of the CDR3 is TGCGCCAGCAGCCAAGATGAGGGAGCTGGAAACACCATATATTTT. Amino acid sequence: CASSQDEGAGNTIYF.

The CDR3 DNA is TGTGCCAGCAGTTTTCAGGGGCACCCCTACAATGAGCAGTTCTTC. Residues: CASSFQGHPYNEQFF. The chain joins TRBV28 to TRBJ2-1, with D possibly matching TRBD1 (6 bases). The length of the CDR3 is 15 residues. Per the germline V gene, CDR1 is MDHEN and CDR2 is SYDVKM. Deletions cut 3 bases from V and 2 bases from J, with 11 bases between.

This clone was recorded a few times. This chain links TRBV7-9 with TRBJ1-1; D is perhaps TRBD1 (6 bases). Germline V gene lookup returns CDR1 SEHNR and CDR2 FQNEAQ (reference sequence). V gave up 4 bases and J gave up 1 base, with 13 bases separating them. The length of the CDR3 is 15 residues. The DNA for the CDR3 is TGTGCCAGCAGCTATACAGGGTCCCCGAACACTGAAGCTTTCTTT. As protein: CASSYTGSPNTEAFF.

The rearrangement uses TRBV5-4 and TRBJ1-2; 7 bases agree with TRBD1. Germline CDR1 is SGHNT and CDR2 is YYREEE (reference sequence). The CDR3 is made up of 14 amino acids. V shed 6 bases and J 4 bases; nucleotides not matched to a gene: 9. For the CDR3, the DNA is TGTGCCAGCAACGCACAGGGGTTCCTCTATGGCTACACCTTC. Protein product: CASNAQGFLYGYTF.

V usage is TRBV3-1 (or the pseudogene TRBV3-2) and J usage is TRBJ2-5, with 10 nucleotides matching TRBD2. Trimming took 2 bases from V and 9 from J; bases not matched to a gene: 6. Germline CDR1 LGHDT, CDR2 YNNKEL (reference sequence). The length of the CDR3 is 14 residues. The CDR3 region is CASSQLAGDSPQYF. CDR3 nucleotide sequence: TGTGCCAGCAGCCAACTAGCGGGGGACTCTCCCCAGTACTTC.

This clone was picked up a small number of times. This chain connects TRBV28 to TRBJ1-2, with a weak D call TRBD1 (6 bases). Trimming pared 3 bases from V and 6 bases from J, leaving 11 bases between. The CDR3 covers 13 residues. The germline V gene encodes CDR1 MDHEN and CDR2 SYDVKM. In DNA, the CDR3 is TGTGCCAGCAGTTTCGGGACAAAGAATGGCTACACCTTC. Translation: CASSFGTKNGYTF.

This clone occurred a few times. The chain is built from TRBV14 and TRBJ2-4; the match to TRBD1 covers 9 bases. This CDR3 has 17 amino acids. J gave up 0 bases and V 0 bases, and 3 bases lay outside the gene matches. Germline-derived CDR1 and CDR2 are SGHDN and FVKESK. CDR3 sequence: CASSQDWDREAKNIQYF. The CDR3 region has the DNA TGTGCCAGCAGCCAAGATTGGGACAGGGAAGCCAAAAACATTCAGTACTTC.

This rearrangement joins TRBV5-1 to TRBJ2-2; D perhaps matches TRBD1 (6 bases). Per the germline V gene, CDR1 is SGHRS and CDR2 is YFSETQ. The CDR3 extends over 13 amino acids. V gave up 1 base and J gave up 8 bases, with 9 bases separating them. CDR3 region: CASSLQGRGELFF. The CDR3 nucleotides are TGCGCCAGCAGCTTGCAGGGGAGAGGGGAGCTGTTTTTT.

The genes are TRBV11-3 and TRBJ2-5, with D possibly TRBD2 on 5 matching bases. Trimming took off 4 bases at V and 5 bases at J, with 11 bases between the two ends. CDR3 length: 13 residues. Germline V gene sequence: CDR1 SGHNT, CDR2 YENEEA. CDR3 nucleotides: TGTGCCAGCAGCTCAACGAGAGGGGAGACCCAGTACTTC. The encoded protein is CASSSTRGETQYF.

This clone has only a few counts. V is TRBV6-5 and J is TRBJ1-1; weak D call: TRBD1 (5 bases). V was clipped by 1 base and J by 10 bases, with 7 bases between them. The germline CDR1 and CDR2 sequences are MNHEY and SVGAGI. The CDR3 totals 11 residues. CDR3 protein: CASSYYGGAFF. The DNA for the CDR3 is TGTGCCAGCAGTTACTACGGGGGAGCTTTCTTT.

CDR3 loop: CASSLSWSGGTDTQYF. The CDR3 DNA reads as TGTGCCAGCAGCTTATCCTGGAGCGGGGGCACAGATACGCAGTATTTT. This sequence joins TRBV11-2 and TRBJ2-3; TRBD2 agrees at 7 bases. This CDR3 is 16 amino acids long. V lost 2 bases, J lost 1 base, and 6 bases stayed unmatched. Germline V gene data show CDR1 as SGHAT and CDR2 as FQNNGV. The full variable domain, completed using reference TRBV11-2 and TRBJ2-3, is EAGVAQSPRYKIIEKRQSVAFWCNPISGHATLYWYQQILGQGPKLLIQFQNNGVVDDSQLPKDRFSAERLKGVDSTLKIQPAKLEDSAVYLCASSLSWSGGTDTQYFGPGTRLTVL.

The V and J genes are TRBV5-1 and TRBJ1-1, with TRBD1 identical over 7 bases. Germline V CDR1 and CDR2: SGHRS, YFSETQ. Trimming cost V 4 bases and J 4 bases; bases outside gene matches: 10. This CDR3 comprises 15 residues. The CDR3 is CASSPPGTAGTEAFF. CDR3 nucleotide sequence: TGCGCCAGCAGCCCTCCCGGGACAGCGGGCACTGAAGCTTTCTTT.

This chain's CDR3 is CATSDPPAGGDTQYF. The DNA of the CDR3 is TGTGCCACCAGTGACCCCCCAGCGGGGGGGGATACGCAGTATTTT. This chain links TRBV24-1 with TRBJ2-3; 10 bases align to TRBD2. CDR3 size: 15 residues. Trimming took 4 bases from V and 6 from J; bases not matched to a gene: 6. The germline CDR1 and CDR2 sequences are KGHDR and SFDVKD.

The chain couples TRBV14 to TRBJ1-3; D is perhaps TRBD1 (6 bases). CDR1 SGHDN and CDR2 FVKESK come from the germline V gene. With 5 bases removed from V and 0 bases from J, the gap between germline ends came to 14 bases. The CDR3 is 16 amino acids. DNA of the CDR3: TGTGCCAGCAGCTTGTGGGGGCAGGGCTCTGGAAACACCATATATTTT. This codes for CASSLWGQGSGNTIYF.

The chain is built from TRBV19 and TRBJ2-7; TRBD1 matches at 8 bases. Germline V gene lookup returns CDR1 LNHDA and CDR2 SQIVND (reference sequence). The CDR3 totals 16 residues. V was pared by 1 base and J by 4 bases, with 9 bases of the junction left unmatched. CDR3 sequence (DNA): TGTGCCAGTAGTATAGGGACAGGGAATAGCCAGTACGAGCAGTACTTC. This sequence encodes CASSIGTGNSQYEQYF.

The J gene is TRBJ1-5, the V gene TRBV7-8; 10 bases are shared with TRBD1. V shed 5 bases and J 1 base; nucleotides not matched to a gene: 14. The CDR3 sequence is 19 residues long. Germline V CDR1 and CDR2: SGHVS, FQNEAQ. The CDR3 nucleotides are TGTGCCAGCAGCCCGGGACAGGGGTCTTACTGGGGGAGCAATCAGCCCCAGCATTTT. Translated, it gives CASSPGQGSYWGSNQPQHF.

This chain uses TRBV5-1 with TRBJ2-2; 7 nucleotides align to TRBD2. V lost 5 bases to trimming and J lost 1 base; unmatched junction nucleotides: 5. This CDR3 has 15 residues. Germline V gives CDR1 SGHRS, CDR2 YFSETQ. Here the CDR3 reads CASRGEGLNTGELFF. The CDR3 DNA reads as TGCGCCAGCAGGGGGGAGGGCCTGAACACCGGGGAGCTGTTTTTT. The full variable domain, completed using reference TRBV5-1 and TRBJ2-2, is KAGVTQTPRYLIKTRGQQVTLSCSPISGHRSVSWYQQTPGQGLQFLFEYFSETQRNKGNFPGRFSGRQFSNSRSEMNVSTLELGDSALYLCASRGEGLNTGELFFGEGSRLTVL.

This clone was counted ten times or more. This chain uses TRBV5-4 with TRBJ2-7; TRBD2 matches at 7 bases. The CDR3 totals 15 residues. Germline CDR1 reads SGHNT; CDR2 reads YYREEE (reference sequence). After removal of 0 bases from V and 0 bases from J, the junction contained 3 bases not matched to a gene. In nucleotides, the CDR3 is TGTGCCAGCAGCTTGGTGGCTAGCGGCTCCTACGAGCAGTACTTC. Protein: CASSLVASGSYEQYF.

The gene calls are TRBV6-2 or TRBV6-3 and TRBJ2-1; D remains unclear. The V end was cut by 2 bases, the J end by 9 bases, with 11 bases between. The germline V gene encodes CDR1 MNHEY and CDR2 SVGEGT. The CDR3 has 13 amino acids. The CDR3 DNA follows: TGTGCCAGCAGTTACGTTCGTATAGCTGAGCAGTTCTTC. Translation: CASSYVRIAEQFF.

This chain links TRBV18 with TRBJ2-2; TRBD1 matches 9 bases. CDR3 length: 16 amino acids. In germline, CDR1 is KGHSH, CDR2 LQKENI. V gave up 2 bases and J gave up 6 bases; unmatched junction bases: 7. The CDR3 DNA reads as TGTGCCAGCTCACCAGCCGGGACAGGGTATTCCGGGGAGCTGTTTTTT. Amino acid sequence: CASSPAGTGYSGELFF.

This sequence joins TRBV2 and TRBJ1-2; 7 bases align to TRBD1. In germline, CDR1 is SNHLY, CDR2 FYNNEI. CDR3 length: 13 residues. With 2 bases clipped from V and 13 bases from J, the junction kept 10 bases outside the gene matches. As DNA, the CDR3 is TGTGCCAGCAGTGAAACAGGGGTCTATGCGGGCACCTTC. Its translation is CASSETGVYAGTF.

The chain carries TRBV7-9 and TRBJ1-2; 8 nucleotides align to TRBD1. Germline CDR1 and CDR2: SEHNR and FQNEAQ (reference sequence). The V segment lost 5 bases and the J segment 3 bases; nucleotides outside the gene matches: 8. The CDR3 covers 15 residues. CDR3 region: CASSTEDRDHYGYTF. CDR3 DNA: TGTGCCAGCAGCACCGAGGACAGGGACCACTATGGCTACACCTTC.

This clone was seen only once. DNA of the CDR3: TGCGCCAGCAGCTTGCAGGCGGGAAAAGAGACCCAGTACTTC. Translated, it gives CASSLQAGKETQYF. The chain joins TRBV5-1 to TRBJ2-5; the D gene is possibly TRBD2 (6 bases). The CDR3 spans 14 residues. V lost 1 base and J lost 3, with 10 bases in between. In germline, CDR1 is SGHRS, CDR2 YFSETQ.

The gene calls are TRBV2 and TRBJ2-5; TRBD1 is a possible D gene (7 bases). V gave up 4 bases and J gave up 5 bases, with 14 bases separating them. This CDR3 spans 14 amino acids. Germline lookup yields CDR1 SNHLY and CDR2 FYNNEI. The chain's CDR3 is CASSVGQTRETQYF. CDR3 bases: TGTGCCAGCAGTGTGGGACAGACTAGGGAGACCCAGTACTTC.

This clone is judged medium-sized (0.01 to 0.1%). The chain combines TRBV7-8 with TRBJ2-7; TRBD2 matches 8 bases. The CDR3 is made up of 14 amino acids. The junction had 4 bases not matched to a gene; V was cut back by 2 bases and J by 4 bases. Germline loops: CDR1 SGHVS, CDR2 FQNEAQ. For the CDR3, the DNA is TGTGCCAGCAGCTTACCGGGGGGGCGTTACGAGCAGTACTTC. Protein product: CASSLPGGRYEQYF.

This clone has a single count. V is TRBV5-1 and J is TRBJ1-6; 7 nucleotides align to TRBD1. V was pared by 5 bases and J by 5 bases, with 13 bases of the junction left unmatched. Germline V CDR1 and CDR2: SGHRS, YFSETQ. This CDR3 is built from 17 residues. CDR3 coding DNA: TGCGCCAGCAGGTATGGACAGGCAACGGAAAATAATTCACCCCTCCACTTT. Protein: CASRYGQATENNSPLHF.